This is a list of T cell receptor beta chains from one sample in a study of vaccination and CD4 T cells after COVID-19. These receptors lack a known antigen. One entry per CDR3 protein, called by TCRdb with MiXCR from the PCR reads. The sample lists approximately 15,000 distinct CDR3 sequences; around 46% were seen once. The sequenced sample was CD4+ T cells from blood, cultured in vitro, obtained before SARS-CoV-2 vaccination. These receptor sequences come from a human donor who had recovered from COVID-19. CDR3s include the opening cysteine and the closing phenylalanine or tryptophan. Fields, in order: J gene, clone size, V gene, D gene, CDR3 DNA, CDR3 protein. A D gene is named only where the DNA matches it firmly. A row's size may be missing; if present it is once, few, many or a size class.

TRBJ1-2	NA	TRBV6-5	NA	TGTGCCAGCAGTTACCGGGGGGCCGGCCACACCTTC	CASSYRGAGHTF
TRBJ1-6	few	TRBV12-3/TRBV12-4	NA	TGTGCCAGCAGTTTACCGGGGTATAATTCACCCCTCCACTTT	CASSLPGYNSPLHF
TRBJ1-1	NA	TRBV20-1	NA	TGCAGTGCTCCGGGGCAGGATTTGAACACTGAAGCTTTCTTT	CSAPGQDLNTEAFF
TRBJ1-3	few	TRBV7-9	TRBD1	TGTGCCAGCAGCCCGACAGGGGGAGGAAACACCATATATTTT	CASSPTGGGNTIYF
TRBJ1-5	few	TRBV7-2	NA	TGTGCCAGCAGCTTAGCGGGGGAATTGGGTCAGCCCCAGCATTTT	CASSLAGELGQPQHF
TRBJ2-7	NA	TRBV2	NA	TGTGCCAGCAGTGATGGGGAATACTACGAGCAGTACTTC	CASSDGEYYEQYF
TRBJ1-5	NA	TRBV7-2	NA	TGTGCCAGCAGTTCAGCCCCCAGGCGGGATCAGCCCCAGCATTTT	CASSSAPRRDQPQHF
TRBJ1-2	few	TRBV20-1	NA	TGCAGTGCTAGTATGGGGGTAGGCTACACCTTC	CSASMGVGYTF
TRBJ1-1	NA	TRBV6-5	NA	TGTGCCAGCAGTTACGGACACCAAAGCTCTGAAGCTTTCTTT	CASSYGHQSSEAFF
TRBJ1-2	NA	TRBV15	NA	TGTGCCACCAGCAGAGACGGCAGGGGAGAAGATGGCTACACCTTC	CATSRDGRGEDGYTF
TRBJ1-1	NA	TRBV6-1	NA	TGTGCCAGCAGTCGACAGAGAACGATGAACACTGAAGCTTTCTTT	CASSRQRTMNTEAFF
TRBJ1-1	NA	TRBV6-5	NA	TGTGCCAGCAGTTACCAACTGGACTGGGTGAACACTGAAGCTTTCTTT	CASSYQLDWVNTEAFF
TRBJ1-6	NA	TRBV6-4	NA	TGTGCCAGCAGCCCAACAGGGCATAATTCACCCCTCCACTTT	CASSPTGHNSPLHF
TRBJ2-3	NA	TRBV10-1	TRBD1	TGCGCCAGCAGCCGGGACAGTACAGATACGCAGTATTTT	CASSRDSTDTQYF
TRBJ2-7	NA	TRBV7-2	NA	TGTGCCAGCAGCCTACAGGGGGGCGCGGGGGAGGGCGAGCAGTACTTC	CASSLQGGAGEGEQYF
TRBJ2-1	once	TRBV20-1	TRBD2	TGCAGTGCTATACTAGCGGCCGTTTTCTACAATGAGCAGTTCTTC	CSAILAAVFYNEQFF
TRBJ1-6	few	TRBV6-5	NA	TGTGCCAGCAGTTACTGGGGGGATCCTTCACCCCTCCACTTT	CASSYWGDPSPLHF
TRBJ2-3	NA	TRBV7-3	NA	TGTGCCAGCAGCTTAAATCCCGGGAAAACAGATACGCAGTATTTT	CASSLNPGKTDTQYF
TRBJ1-1	NA	TRBV11-2	NA	TGTGCCAGCAGCTTCTCCGGCGCCGGGAACACTGAAGCTTTCTTT	CASSFSGAGNTEAFF
TRBJ1-1	NA	TRBV7-9	NA	NA	CASSPGGAYEQYFGPGTEAFF
TRBJ2-2	few	TRBV7-8	NA	TGTGCCAGCAGCCTCGGGACTGCCAACACCGGGGAGCTGTTTTTT	CASSLGTANTGELFF
TRBJ2-7	NA	TRBV6-2/TRBV6-3	TRBD2	TGTGCCAGCAGTCTAGGACTAGCGGGAGGTAGGGAGCAGTACTTC	CASSLGLAGGREQYF
TRBJ1-2	NA	TRBV28	NA	TGTGCCAGCAGTTGGACCGAGCTGGGGAATGGCTACACCTTC	CASSWTELGNGYTF
TRBJ1-1	few	TRBV20-1	NA	TGCAGTGCTAGAGATCCCAACCGAGGAACAGGTGCTTTCTTT	CSARDPNRGTGAFF
TRBJ1-1	NA	TRBV20-1	TRBD1	TGCAGTGCTAGACTACAGGGGAGGGAAGCTTTCTTT	CSARLQGREAFF
TRBJ2-1	NA	TRBV7-8	TRBD2	TGTGCCAGCAGCTCGATCAAACCGGGACTAGCGGGAGTTGCCTACAATGAGCAGTTCTTC	CASSSIKPGLAGVAYNEQFF
TRBJ2-2	few	TRBV24-1	TRBD1	TGTGCCACCAGTGATCCGGGACAGGGAAACACCGGGGAGCTGTTTTTT	CATSDPGQGNTGELFF
TRBJ2-7	few	TRBV27	TRBD1	TGTGCCAGCAGTATCAGACAGGGACCCTACGAGCAGTACTTC	CASSIRQGPYEQYF
TRBJ2-3	NA	TRBV27	NA	TGTGCCAGCAGAAACCCCGGCACCACAGATACGCAGTATTTT	CASRNPGTTDTQYF
TRBJ1-3	NA	TRBV20-1	NA	TGCAGTGCTAGAGATATGGGGGGAGGAAACACCATATATTTT	CSARDMGGGNTIYF
TRBJ2-1	NA	TRBV20-1	NA	TGCAGTGCTAGTGCGGGTGGGGGGAACTCCTACAATGAGCAGTTCTTC	CSASAGGGNSYNEQFF
TRBJ2-3	few	TRBV20-1	NA	TGCAGTGTCACACTAGATATCCGGGAGAGGGGCGGCACAGATACGCAGTATTTT	CSVTLDIRERGGTDTQYF
TRBJ2-3	few	TRBV6-5	TRBD2	TGTGCCAGCAGTTACGGGCTAGCGGGAGGATTTGGCACAGATACGCAGTATTTT	CASSYGLAGGFGTDTQYF
TRBJ2-3	medium-sized	TRBV2	NA	TGTGCCAGCAGTGGAGTAGGGCCTAGTGGAGATACGCAGTATTTT	CASSGVGPSGDTQYF
TRBJ2-5	NA	TRBV15	NA	TGTGCCACCAGCATTTCCAGCAGGTGGGAGACCCAGTACTTC	CATSISSRWETQYF
TRBJ1-1	NA	TRBV20-1	TRBD1	TGCAGTGCTGACATTGACAGGGGCAAAGCTTTCTTT	CSADIDRGKAFF
TRBJ2-3	few	TRBV6-5	TRBD2	TGTGCCAGCAGTTACCCGGCCACTAGCGGGGGGGCAACAGATACGCAGTATTTT	CASSYPATSGGATDTQYF
TRBJ2-5	NA	TRBV24-1	TRBD2	TGTGCCACCAGTGATGCCCGGGCGGGGGAGCAAGAGACCCAGTACTTC	CATSDARAGEQETQYF
TRBJ2-2	few	TRBV7-2	NA	TGTGCCAGCAGCTTATACGCTTCGACGAACACCGGGGAGCTGTTTTTT	CASSLYASTNTGELFF
TRBJ2-1	NA	TRBV19	TRBD2	TGTGCCAGTAGTGGACTAGCGGGGGGGAATGAGCAGTTCTTC	CASSGLAGGNEQFF